The 26 T cell receptor beta chains presented below share a single source sample, sequenced in a study of blood T cell repertoires in COVID-19. Only in-frame clones appear in the TCRdb table, and some are missing; sequencing was by immunoSEQ multiplex PCR. The sample yields about 27,000 clones, 88% seen once. Sample: peripheral blood. The receptors stem from a woman in her forties or fifties with active COVID-19.

The chain employs TRBV6-5 and TRBJ1-1; perhaps TRBD1 as D (5 bases). With 6 bases removed from V and 7 bases from J, the gap between germline ends came to 18 bases. Germline CDR1 MNHEY, CDR2 SVGAGI. This CDR3 has 14 residues. The CDR3 sequence is CASSPLTGAFEAFF. The CDR3 DNA follows: TGTGCCAGCAGCCCACTTACAGGAGCTTTTGAAGCTTTCTTT.

This chain connects TRBV19 to TRBJ1-1; a possible D gene is TRBD1 (5 bases). The CDR3 consists of 15 residues. Germline V lookup: CDR1 LNHDA, CDR2 SQIVND (reference sequence). V was shortened by 0 bases and J by 5 bases, with 13 bases between the two germline ends. The CDR3 DNA reads TGTGCCAGTAGTATAGATCGCCCAGGGCGGACTGAAGCTTTCTTT. Translated: CASSIDRPGRTEAFF.

The V and J genes are TRBV2 and TRBJ1-2, with TRBD1 matching over 10 bases. Germline CDR1 is SNHLY and CDR2 is FYNNEI. The trim removed 7 bases at V and 3 bases at J, leaving 17 bases unmatched. The CDR3 sequence is 18 residues long. This CDR3 reads CASNSIVGTGAAHYGYTF. CDR3 DNA sequence: TGTGCCAGCAATTCTATTGTGGGGACAGGGGCCGCCCACTATGGCTACACCTTC. Drawing the rest from reference TRBV2 and TRBJ1-2, the complete variable domain is EPEVTQTPSHQVTQMGQEVILRCVPISNHLYFYWYRQILGQKVEFLVSFYNNEISEKSEIFDDQFSVERPDGSNFTLKIRSTKLEDSAMYFCASNSIVGTGAAHYGYTFGSGTRLTVV.

This clone was seen more than once but under ten times. This sequence joins TRBV3-1 (or the pseudogene TRBV3-2) and TRBJ1-2; TRBD1 agrees at 7 bases. Germline V gene lookup returns CDR1 LGHDT and CDR2 YNNKEL (reference sequence). The junction had 3 bases not matched to a gene; V was cut back by 6 bases and J by 2 bases. The CDR3 contains 13 residues. The chain's CDR3 is CASSPTGNYGYTF. The CDR3 nucleotides are TGTGCCAGCAGTCCGACAGGGAACTATGGCTACACCTTC.

The V call is TRBV28, the J call TRBJ1-5, with a weak D call TRBD1 (5 bases). Per germline, CDR1 MDHEN and CDR2 SYDVKM. This CDR3 region has 17 residues. The ends were cut back, 2 bases at V and 0 bases at J, with 14 bases in the middle. The CDR3 protein is CASSLMGHFYSNQPQHF. The CDR3 region has the DNA TGTGCCAGCAGTTTAATGGGGCACTTTTATAGCAATCAGCCCCAGCATTTT. The full variable domain, with the rest looked up from reference TRBV28 and TRBJ1-5, is DVKVTQSSRYLVKRTGEKVFLECVQDMDHENMFWYRQDPGLGLRLIYFSYDVKMKEKGDIPEGYSVSREKKERFSLILESASTNQTSMYLCASSLMGHFYSNQPQHFGDGTRLSIL.

This clone was detected only once. This rearrangement joins TRBV5-1 to TRBJ1-1; 7 nucleotides align to TRBD1. Germline V gene data show CDR1 as SGHRS and CDR2 as YFSETQ. V trimming: 5 bases; J trimming: 3 bases; junction bases outside the gene matches: 13. The CDR3 runs to 16 residues. The CDR3 loop is CASRLTNTGAHTEAFF. The CDR3 coding sequence is TGCGCCAGCAGGCTGACGAATACAGGGGCCCACACTGAAGCTTTCTTT.

The chain couples TRBV6-2 or TRBV6-3 to TRBJ2-7, with 8 positions matching TRBD2. Trimming cost V 0 bases and J 4 bases; bases outside gene matches: 20. Germline V CDR1 and CDR2: MNHEY, SVGEGT. The CDR3 loop spans 20 amino acids. For the CDR3, the DNA is TGTGCCAGCAGTTACTCGATGGAACTAGCGGCCGTCGGTGGTTTTTACGAGCAGTACTTC. Translated, it gives CASSYSMELAAVGGFYEQYF.

This rearrangement joins TRBV30 to TRBJ2-2; D possibly corresponds to TRBD1 (6 bases). Germline V lookup: CDR1 GTSNPN, CDR2 SVGIG (reference sequence). The V and J ends lost 8 bases and 3 bases respectively, with 22 bases between them. The CDR3 runs to 16 residues. CDR3 residues: CATPVGARGDTGELFF. Here the CDR3 DNA reads TGTGCCACCCCAGTGGGGGCCAGGGGAGACACCGGGGAGCTGTTTTTT. Based on the CDR3 plus reference TRBV30 and TRBJ2-2, the full variable domain is SQTIHQWPATLVQPVGSPLSLECTVEGTSNPNLYWYRQAAGRGLQLLFYSVGIGQISSEVPQNLSASRPQDRQFILSSKKLLLSDSGFYLCATPVGARGDTGELFFGEGSRLTVL.

CDR3 bases: TGTGCCAGCAGTGAAGCAGGGGGATCGCCACTGCGCGCTGAAGCTTTCTTT. Translation: CASSEAGGSPLRAEAFF. The chain is built from TRBV6-1 and TRBJ1-1; maybe TRBD1 (6 bases). CDR3 length equals 17 residues. In germline, CDR1 is MNHNS, CDR2 SASEGT. V was trimmed by 0 bases and J by 6 bases, leaving 20 bases between them.

This chain links TRBV7-9 with TRBJ2-7, with TRBD1 identical over 9 bases. The CDR3 extends over 16 amino acids. The trim removed 5 bases at V and 9 bases at J, leaving 17 bases unmatched. Germline V gene data show CDR1 as SEHNR and CDR2 as FQNEAQ (reference sequence). The CDR3 region is CASSPRAGTGKLRQYF. The CDR3 DNA follows: TGTGCCAGCAGCCCCCGGGCCGGGACAGGGAAGTTACGGCAGTACTTC.

The V and J genes are TRBV18 and TRBJ2-7, with D possibly TRBD2 on 5 matching bases. CDR3 length: 13 amino acids. Trimming left V 0 bases short and J 5 bases short, with 8 bases between. Germline CDR1 reads KGHSH; CDR2 reads LQKENI. The CDR3: CASSPPSADEQYF. The CDR3 coding sequence is TGTGCCAGCTCACCACCCTCAGCGGACGAGCAGTACTTC.

The rearrangement uses TRBV7-2 and TRBJ2-5; a weak D match, TRBD2 (6 bases). The ends were cut back, 5 bases at V and 4 bases at J, with 17 bases in the middle. The CDR3 has 15 residues. Germline CDR1 is SGHTA and CDR2 is FQGNSA. As DNA, the CDR3 is TGTGCCAGCAGCCCCCTGGGGGAGGTGGGAGAGACCCAGTACTTC. Translating it yields CASSPLGEVGETQYF.

The chain uses TRBV27 and TRBJ2-3; D is possibly TRBD2 (5 bases). V lost 2 bases to trimming and J lost 0 bases, with 12 bases between them. The germline CDR1 and CDR2 sequences are MNHEY and SMNVEV (reference sequence). CDR3 size: 16 residues. The DNA of the CDR3 is TGTGCCAGCAGTTTAAGTCTAGCCGCCAGCACAGATACGCAGTATTTT. The encoded protein is CASSLSLAASTDTQYF.

The V call is TRBV7-4, the J call TRBJ1-5, with 7 bases matching TRBD1. The CDR3 spans 19 residues. Germline CDR1 is SGHVT and CDR2 is SQSDAQ. Losses at the gene ends were 5 bases for V and 1 base for J; bases not matched to a gene: 17. The CDR3 DNA follows: TGTGCCAGCAGCCACACGGGACAGTGTATTTTGAGGAGCAATCAGCCCCAGCATTTT. This codes for CASSHTGQCILRSNQPQHF.

The chain uses TRBV15 and TRBJ2-3; D is uncertain. V lost 8 bases and J lost 1, with 16 bases in between. The CDR3 has 15 amino acids. Germline lookup yields CDR1 LNHNV and CDR2 YYDKDF (reference sequence). The CDR3 DNA reads as TGTGCCACCGGTGAACTTAGCCCGGGCACAGATACGCAGTATTTT. Amino acids: CATGELSPGTDTQYF.

V is TRBV4-1 and J is TRBJ2-7; a possible D gene is TRBD2 (5 bases). The V gene lost 4 bases and the J gene lost 3 bases, with 16 bases spanning the gap. The CDR3 loop spans 15 amino acids. The germline V gene has CDR1 MGHRA and CDR2 YSYEKL. CDR3 residues: CASSPREAEYYEQYF. The CDR3 nucleotides are TGCGCCAGCAGCCCTAGGGAAGCGGAGTACTACGAGCAGTACTTC.

The chain joins TRBV4-1 to TRBJ2-1; 8 positions agree with TRBD2. Germline CDR1 MGHRA, CDR2 YSYEKL. The V gene end was trimmed by 1 base and the J gene end by 10 bases; junction bases not matched to a gene: 3. The CDR3 contains 13 residues. The CDR3 bases are TGCGCCAGCAGCCAAGGATTAGCGGGAGAGCAGTTCTTC. Translation: CASSQGLAGEQFF.

The V and J genes are TRBV10-2 and TRBJ2-7, with a possible D match to TRBD1 (5 bases). The V gene's germline CDR1 is WSHSY and CDR2 SAAADI. The CDR3 loop spans 12 amino acids. V was pared by 5 bases and J by 2 bases, with 7 bases between. The CDR3 here is CASSPGTYEQYF. In DNA, the CDR3 is TGCGCCAGCAGTCCAGGGACCTACGAGCAGTACTTC.

This chain uses TRBV5-1 with TRBJ1-4; TRBD2 might be the D (6 bases). The DNA end favors TRBJ2-2, so the J call may be wrong. The germline CDR1 and CDR2 sequences are SGHRS and YFSETQ. The CDR3 sequence is 13 residues long. The CDR3 loop reads CASSLEAGGELFF. Here the CDR3 DNA reads TGCGCCAGCAGCTTGGAGGCGGGAGGGGAGCTGTTTTTT.

The chain combines TRBV24-1 with TRBJ2-1; D might be TRBD1 (6 bases). Trimming took 6 bases from V and 6 from J, leaving 20 bases between them. The CDR3 contains 16 residues. CDR1 is KGHDR, CDR2 SFDVKD, per germline. The CDR3: CATSSFRSSRGNEQFF. The CDR3 DNA follows: TGTGCCACCAGTTCTTTCCGGTCTAGCAGGGGCAATGAGCAGTTCTTC.

The chain recombines TRBV9 with TRBJ2-7; D is possibly TRBD1 (7 bases). Germline assignment: CDR1 SGDLS and CDR2 YYNGEE. The CDR3 totals 12 residues. V was trimmed by 2 bases and J by 7 bases, leaving 10 bases between them. The CDR3, as DNA: TGTGCCAGCAGCGTCTCAGGGGGGGAGCAGTACTTC. Translated, it gives CASSVSGGEQYF.

The chain has TRBV10-2 and TRBJ2-5; D ambiguous. Germline values: CDR1 WSHSY, CDR2 SAAADI. This CDR3 is built from 12 residues. The V gene lost 6 bases and the J gene lost 2 bases, with 7 bases spanning the gap. The chain's CDR3 is CASSGLQETQYF. CDR3 DNA sequence: TGCGCCAGCAGCGGGTTACAAGAGACCCAGTACTTC.

This clone was seen a handful of times. The chain joins TRBV5-1 to TRBJ2-7; D possibly corresponds to TRBD2 (6 bases). The CDR3 is 14 amino acids. Trimming left V 1 base short and J 5 bases short, with 13 bases between. Looked up from germline, CDR1 is SGHRS and CDR2 is YFSETQ. The CDR3 region is CASSLNSGSNEQYF. The DNA of the CDR3 is TGCGCCAGCAGCTTGAACTCCGGGAGTAACGAGCAGTACTTC.

The chain is built from TRBV28 and TRBJ1-6, with a weak D call TRBD1 (5 bases). The CDR3 length is 13 residues. The germline CDR1 and CDR2 sequences are MDHEN and SYDVKM. The ends were cut back, 6 bases at V and 9 bases at J, with 12 bases in the middle. CDR3 region: CASRRKGASPLHF. In DNA form, the CDR3 reads TGTGCCAGCAGACGAAAAGGGGCTTCACCCCTCCACTTT.

The chain uses TRBV9 and TRBJ2-1, with 8 bases lining up with TRBD2. V lost 4 bases, J lost 8 bases, and 14 bases stayed unmatched. The CDR3 extends over 16 amino acids. Germline V gene sequence: CDR1 SGDLS, CDR2 YYNGEE. The CDR3 region is CASSPLGREGGYEQFF. The DNA for the CDR3 is TGTGCCAGCAGCCCCTTAGGTCGGGAGGGAGGTTATGAGCAGTTCTTC.

The rearrangement uses TRBV7-9 and TRBJ1-1; TRBD1 agrees at 7 bases. In germline, CDR1 is SEHNR, CDR2 FQNEAQ (reference sequence). Unmatched junction bases numbered 8, after V lost 5 bases and J lost 5 bases. This CDR3 spans 14 amino acids. CDR3 nucleotide sequence: TGTGCCAGCAGCCTTTTAGGGGGCCAAACTGAAGCTTTCTTT. Translating it yields CASSLLGGQTEAFF.